This T cell receptor (beta chain) was recorded in a study of cytotoxic CD8 clonotypes in ibrutinib-treated CLL. Findings and caveats of the study: Rising at ibrutinib response, clonality subsequently fell back toward baseline at progression. Public clonotypes were rare and shrank or held steady on treatment.

Concerning this clone itself: Its antigen is undetermined.

Assay used: immunoSEQ multiplex PCR; TCRdb lists only in-frame clones, some missing. The sample carries 100,000 or so clones, 55% to 75% recorded once. The CDR3 consists of 15 residues. V lost 0 bases, J lost 3 bases, and 9 bases lay in between. Germline CDR1 is SGDLS and CDR2 is YYNGEE. The clonotype comes from a human donor with chronic lymphocytic leukemia. The specimen comprised PBMCs, sampled after 24 months of ibrutinib treatment. The gene calls are TRBV9 and TRBJ2-2; D not certain. The CDR3 DNA sequence: TGTGCCAGCAGCGTAGATGGACGATACACCGGGGAGCTGTTTTTT. It specifies CASSVDGRYTGELFF.